This is a list of T cell receptor beta chains from one sample in a study of T cell responses to AZD1222 COVID-19 vaccine. The method was immunoSEQ multiplex PCR; TCRdb's version includes in-frame clones alone and lacks a portion of them. The repertoire includes roughly 140,000 clones, around 88% of them detected once, and over 12% sits in the top ten. The input for sequencing was peripheral blood, taken on day 0 of AZD1222 vaccination. These receptors originate from an adult in good health. Both conserved end residues are part of each CDR3. Each record gives: J gene, V gene, clone size, D gene, CDR3 protein, CDR3 DNA. D genes are given only for firm matches. The size entry is marked missing in some rows and otherwise reads once, few, many or a size class.

J: TRBJ1-1
V: TRBV5-4
size: .
D: .
CDR3: CASSLPDGYTEAFF
DNA: TGTGCCAGCAGCTTGCCTGACGGATACACTGAAGCTTTCTTT

J: TRBJ1-5
V: TRBV27
size: .
D: TRBD1
CDR3: CASRLFTGDQPQHF
DNA: TGTGCCAGCAGATTATTTACAGGGGATCAGCCCCAGCATTTT

J: TRBJ1-1
V: TRBV5-4
size: .
D: .
CDR3: CASSSRDIGAFF
DNA: TGTGCCAGCAGCTCACGGGACATAGGGGCTTTCTTT

J: TRBJ2-1
V: TRBV11-2
size: .
D: .
CDR3: CASSLLPFAYNEQFF
DNA: TGTGCCAGCAGCCTGCTACCCTTCGCCTACAATGAGCAGTTCTTC

J: TRBJ1-2
V: TRBV7-9
size: once
D: .
CDR3: CASSRDIPYGYTF
DNA: TGTGCCAGCAGCCGGGACATCCCCTATGGCTACACCTTC

J: TRBJ1-2
V: TRBV7-2
size: .
D: .
CDR3: CASSLQGKANYGYTF
DNA: TGTGCCAGCAGCTTGCAGGGAAAGGCTAACTATGGCTACACCTTC

J: TRBJ1-6
V: TRBV21-1
size: .
D: .
CDR3: CASSKGILQGAISGNSPLHF
DNA: TGTGCCAGCAGCAAGGGTATTCTCCAGGGGGCGATTTCGGGGAATTCACCCCTCCACTTT

J: TRBJ1-2
V: TRBV5-6
size: .
D: .
CDR3: CASSLRGNHYGYTF
DNA: TGTGCCAGCAGCTTACGGGGAAATCATTATGGCTACACCTTC

J: TRBJ1-1
V: TRBV18
size: .
D: .
CDR3: CASSPNGGTEAFF
DNA: TGTGCCAGCTCCCCAAACGGGGGCACTGAAGCTTTCTTT

J: TRBJ1-2
V: TRBV15
size: .
D: .
CDR3: CATSRTTGSGYTF
DNA: TGTGCCACCAGCAGAACTACAGGGAGTGGCTACACCTTC

J: TRBJ2-1
V: TRBV28
size: .
D: TRBD2
CDR3: CASRRPTGTRTNEQFF
DNA: TGTGCCAGCAGGAGACCCACCGGGACTAGAACTAATGAGCAGTTCTTC

J: TRBJ2-7
V: TRBV7-2
size: .
D: TRBD1
CDR3: CASSWTGQGAYEQYF
DNA: TGTGCCAGCAGCTGGACGGGACAGGGGGCCTACGAGCAGTACTTC

J: TRBJ1-2
V: TRBV6-2/TRBV6-3
size: .
D: .
CDR3: CASSSPGPRVSTRSYGYTF
DNA: TGTGCCAGCAGTTCCCCGGGACCCAGGGTCTCGACGCGCTCTTATGGCTACACCTTC

J: TRBJ1-3
V: TRBV19
size: many
D: .
CDR3: CASSIVVGNTIYF
DNA: TGTGCCAGTAGTATAGTGGTCGGAAACACCATATATTTT

J: TRBJ1-6
V: TRBV9
size: .
D: .
CDR3: CASSVAAGDSPLHF
DNA: TGTGCCAGCAGCGTAGCGGCAGGGGATTCACCCCTCCACTTT

J: TRBJ1-3
V: TRBV9
size: .
D: TRBD1
CDR3: CASNLPNRDRDRPGNTIYF
DNA: TGTGCCAGCAACCTTCCAAACCGGGACAGGGACCGACCTGGAAACACCATATATTTT

J: TRBJ1-5
V: TRBV28
size: once
D: .
CDR3: CASSLYGGGNQPQHF
DNA: TGTGCCAGCAGTTTATACGGGGGCGGAAATCAGCCCCAGCATTTT

J: TRBJ2-7
V: TRBV28
size: .
D: .
CDR3: CASRGEGVGGEQYF
DNA: TGTGCCAGCAGGGGGGAAGGGGTTGGTGGAGAGCAGTACTTC

J: TRBJ1-1
V: TRBV6-5
size: .
D: TRBD1
CDR3: CASGQVDTEAFF
DNA: TGTGCCAGCGGACAGGTTGACACTGAAGCTTTCTTT

J: TRBJ2-7
V: TRBV30
size: .
D: TRBD1
CDR3: CAWSAAGTGGAGQYF
DNA: TGTGCCTGGAGTGCAGCCGGGACAGGGGGCGCGGGGCAGTACTTC

J: TRBJ1-5
V: TRBV19
size: once
D: .
CDR3: CASSRGTSKPQHF
DNA: TGTGCCAGTAGTAGGGGGACCTCTAAGCCCCAGCATTTT

J: TRBJ1-1
V: TRBV29-1
size: .
D: .
CDR3: CSGGHRSETEAFF
DNA: TGCAGCGGCGGACACCGATCGGAGACTGAAGCTTTCTTT

J: TRBJ1-2
V: TRBV6-5
size: .
D: .
CDR3: CASNLDGVNGYTF
DNA: TGTGCCAGCAACCTGGATGGGGTAAACGGCTACACCTTC

J: TRBJ1-6
V: TRBV9
size: .
D: .
CDR3: CASSVRGTANSPLHF
DNA: TGTGCCAGCAGCGTACGAGGAACAGCCAATTCACCCCTCCACTTT

J: TRBJ2-5
V: TRBV6-6
size: .
D: .
CDR3: CASSPPRGQETQYF
DNA: TGTGCCAGCAGCCCCCCCAGGGGCCAAGAGACCCAGTACTTC

J: TRBJ2-6
V: TRBV19
size: .
D: TRBD1
CDR3: CASRRDRGNIDSGANVLTF
DNA: TGTGCCAGTAGGAGGGACAGGGGCAACATAGACTCTGGGGCCAACGTCCTGACTTTC

J: TRBJ1-5
V: TRBV19
size: .
D: .
CDR3: CASSWPGTQPQHF
DNA: TGTGCCAGTAGTTGGCCGGGAACTCAGCCCCAGCATTTT

J: TRBJ2-1
V: TRBV12-5
size: .
D: .
CDR3: CASGRGISSYNEQFF
DNA: TGTGCTAGTGGCCGAGGGATAAGCTCCTACAATGAGCAGTTCTTC

J: TRBJ2-7
V: TRBV5-4
size: .
D: TRBD1
CDR3: CASSLTGGDEQYF
DNA: TGTGCCAGCAGCTTAACAGGGGGAGACGAGCAGTACTTC

J: TRBJ1-6
V: TRBV7-9
size: .
D: .
CDR3: CASSPSGVNSPLHF
DNA: TGTGCCAGCAGCCCCAGTGGGGTTAATTCACCCCTCCACTTT

J: TRBJ1-6
V: TRBV3-1/TRBV3-2
size: .
D: .
CDR3: CASSQEGRSPLHF
DNA: TGTGCCAGCAGCCAAGAGGGCCGTTCACCCCTCCACTTT

J: TRBJ2-7
V: TRBV7-9
size: .
D: TRBD1
CDR3: CASSTLNRGPYEQYF
DNA: TGTGCCAGCAGCACGTTGAACAGGGGGCCCTACGAGCAGTACTTC

J: TRBJ2-2
V: TRBV28
size: few
D: TRBD2
CDR3: CASSLWRLAGGPGELFF
DNA: TGTGCCAGCAGTTTATGGCGCCTAGCGGGGGGGCCCGGGGAGCTGTTTTTT

J: TRBJ1-4
V: TRBV18
size: .
D: .
CDR3: CASSPAATRNEKLFF
DNA: TGTGCCAGCTCACCTGCCGCAACCCGAAATGAAAAACTGTTTTTT

J: TRBJ1-4
V: TRBV14
size: .
D: .
CDR3: CASSPAGLPTNEKLFF
DNA: TGTGCCAGCAGCCCAGCGGGGCTACCAACTAATGAAAAACTGTTTTTT